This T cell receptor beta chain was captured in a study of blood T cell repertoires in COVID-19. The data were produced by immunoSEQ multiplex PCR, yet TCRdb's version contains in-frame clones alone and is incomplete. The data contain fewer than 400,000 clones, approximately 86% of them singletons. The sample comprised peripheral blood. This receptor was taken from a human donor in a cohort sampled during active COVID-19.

DNA for the CDR3: TGTGCCTGGACCCCACCCACCGGGAGCTCCTACAATGAGCAGTTCTTC. This translates into CAWTPPTGSSYNEQFF. The chain carries TRBV30 and TRBJ2-1; possible D gene TRBD2, 6 bases. The germline V and J ends were trimmed by 4 bases and 0 bases, with 16 bases remaining between them. The V gene's germline CDR1 is GTSNPN and CDR2 SVGIG (reference sequence). The CDR3 contains 16 residues.